Below, 24 T cell receptor beta chains from the same sample are listed, as sequenced in a study of T cells expressing NK-cell markers. TCRdb re-called the 5' RACE reads; every CDR3 protein appears as one record, without DNA. This sample's table has 130,000 to 150,000 distinct CDR3 sequences. Specimen: blood T cells: a sorted CD56 or NKG2C T cell subset, CD4+ or CD8+ T cells, or bulk PBMC T cells (not recorded which). Receptor source: a young man in good health.

This chain connects TRBV7-9 to TRBJ2-1; the D gene TCRdb calls, TRBD2, cannot be checked with no DNA. CDR3 length: 15 residues. Germline CDR1 reads SEHNR; CDR2 reads FQNEAQ (reference sequence). This CDR3 reads CASSSLGTRDNEQFF.

V usage is TRBV7-1 and J usage is TRBJ2-2; the D gene TCRdb calls, TRBD2, cannot be checked with no DNA. TRBV7-1 is an ORF for which the function is uncertain. The CDR3 totals 20 residues. CDR3 sequence reads: CASSSIMGLAGGPHTGELFF.

J is TRBJ2-3 and V is TRBV7-9; TCRdb returns TRBD2, unconfirmable since there is no DNA. Per the germline V gene, CDR1 is SEHNR and CDR2 is FQNEAQ (reference sequence). The CDR3 totals 13 residues. The CDR3 sequence is CAAREAASDTQYF.

This sequence joins TRBV20-1 and TRBJ1-3; TCRdb proposes TRBD1, but this gene call is untestable without DNA. Per germline, CDR1 DFQATT and CDR2 SNEGSKA (reference sequence). This CDR3 region has 15 residues. The chain's CDR3 is CSADRGTLAGNTIYF.

Here the CDR3 reads CASSQAQSTDTQYF. This sequence joins TRBV4-2 and TRBJ2-3; TCRdb's assignment of TRBD1 cannot be checked, as there is no DNA. CDR1 and CDR2 (germline): LGHNA, YNFKEQ. The CDR3 sequence is 14 residues long.

The chain links TRBV7-9 to TRBJ1-1; TCRdb's D gene call, TRBD1, goes unchecked for lack of DNA. Germline-derived CDR1 and CDR2 are SEHNR and FQNEAQ (reference sequence). The CDR3 consists of 16 residues. Here the CDR3 reads CASSLFGRGLITEAFF.

The rearrangement links TRBV11-2 to TRBJ2-5; TCRdb indicates TRBD2, and absent DNA this call remains unverified. The CDR3 is 17 residues long. Germline V gene data show CDR1 as SGHAT and CDR2 as FQNNGV. CDR3 region: CASSLDRLDSTQETQYF.

The rearrangement links TRBV10-1 to TRBJ2-1; the D call from TCRdb, TRBD2, cannot be confirmed without DNA. CDR3 length: 13 residues. The germline V gene has CDR1 WNHNN and CDR2 SYGVQD (reference sequence). This CDR3 is CASSKRGYNEQFF.

The chain joins TRBV6-1 to TRBJ2-3. Germline V gene data show CDR1 as MNHNS and CDR2 as SASEGT. This CDR3 is 13 amino acids long. The CDR3 protein is CASSRGRGDTQYF.

The rearrangement joins TRBV19 to TRBJ2-7. In germline, CDR1 is LNHDA, CDR2 SQIVND (reference sequence). The CDR3 is 14 amino acids. The CDR3 spells CASSIVAREYEQYF.

This chain connects TRBV2 to TRBJ2-5; TCRdb calls TRBD1, which cannot be checked without DNA. Germline V gene lookup returns CDR1 SNHLY and CDR2 FYNNEI. The length of the CDR3 is 17 residues. Here the CDR3 reads CASSEGSGLQGLETQYF.

The chain links TRBV4-1 to TRBJ1-2; the TCRdb call, TRBD1, lacks DNA for checking. The germline V gene has CDR1 MGHRA and CDR2 YSYEKL. The CDR3 sequence is 14 residues long. The CDR3 sequence is CASSLEGGSQGYTF.

V is TRBV6-5 and J is TRBJ1-2; TCRdb calls TRBD1, which cannot be checked without DNA. This CDR3 has 16 residues. The germline V gene has CDR1 MNHEY and CDR2 SVGAGI. The CDR3 region is CASSYARGGAIYGYTF.

The chain links TRBV9 to TRBJ2-1; TCRdb selects TRBD2, and the lack of DNA leaves this call unchecked. Germline loops: CDR1 SGDLS, CDR2 YYNGEE. CDR3 length: 18 amino acids. The chain's CDR3 is CASSVKLAGDPSYNEQFF.

The chain is built from TRBV4-2 and TRBJ2-7. The CDR3 extends over 14 amino acids. In germline, CDR1 is LGHNA, CDR2 YNFKEQ. The CDR3 here is CASSQGGMGYEQYF.

The rearrangement joins TRBV7-2 to TRBJ2-7; checking the TCRdb D call of TRBD2 is not possible without DNA. The CDR3 extends over 15 amino acids. Germline V CDR1 and CDR2: SGHTA, FQGNSA. The CDR3 here is CASSLDEGSSYEQYF.

This chain joins TRBV6-5 and TRBJ2-1; there is no DNA to check the TCRdb D call of TRBD2. The germline CDR1 and CDR2 sequences are MNHEY and SVGAGI. The CDR3 spans 17 residues. The CDR3 protein is CASSYSTSGVFDNEQFF.

V is TRBV12-3 or TRBV12-4 and J is TRBJ1-5. The CDR3 is 15 amino acids. The CDR3 is CASSSGGGGNQPQHF.

The rearrangement links TRBV18 to TRBJ2-1; as DNA is missing, the TRBD2 call by TCRdb cannot be tested. The length of the CDR3 is 16 residues. Germline V lookup: CDR1 KGHSH, CDR2 LQKENI. The CDR3 region is CASSPPEGLALHEQFF. Looking up the rest from reference TRBV18 and TRBJ2-1 gives the full variable domain: NAGVMQNPRHLVRRRGQEARLRCSPMKGHSHVYWYRQLPEEGLKFMVYLQKENIIDESGMPKERFSAEFPKEGPSILRIQQVVRGDSAAYFCASSPPEGLALHEQFFGPGTRLTVL.

The J gene is TRBJ2-2, the V gene TRBV6-6. The V gene's germline CDR1 is MNHNY and CDR2 SVGAGI (reference sequence). The CDR3 length is 12 residues. CDR3 sequence: CASSYSGVELFF.

The chain employs TRBV23-1 and TRBJ2-2; the D gene TCRdb calls, TRBD1, cannot be checked with no DNA. TRBV23-1 falls under the ORF class, with uncertain function. This CDR3 has 15 residues. The CDR3 loop reads CASSPRASGTGELFF.

This rearrangement joins TRBV12-3 or TRBV12-4 to TRBJ2-1; without DNA, the TCRdb call of TRBD2 cannot be checked. CDR3 length equals 15 residues. The CDR3 is CASSLGLAGVFPKSF.

The chain is built from TRBV12-3 or TRBV12-4 and TRBJ2-1. The CDR3 has 11 residues. CDR3 loop: CASSSSGQQFF.

The genes are TRBV5-5 and TRBJ2-7; without DNA, the TCRdb call of TRBD2 cannot be checked. This CDR3 spans 12 amino acids. Germline V CDR1 and CDR2: SGHKS, YYEKEE (reference sequence). The CDR3 here is CASNRGGHEQYF.